This T cell receptor (beta chain) was observed in a study of T cell clonotyping in hematopoietic cell transplantation. Study-level points and caveats: Recipient TCR diversity dropped after transplant; expanded clonotypes rose from day 30 to 180.

As for this clone: Antigen specificity is unknown.

The time point here: recipient sample about 28 days before transplant, after cytoreduction. Recipients were bled about 28 days pretransplant and at posttransplant days 30, 100, 180. Libraries were prepared by immunoSEQ multiplex PCR; TCRdb keeps only in-frame clonotypes and omits some of them. The top ten hold roughly 1.7% of the sample, which has around 80,000 clones, about 96% seen once. The CDR3 has 14 amino acids. Per the germline V gene, CDR1 is SNHLY and CDR2 is FYNNEI. Trimming left V 5 bases short and J 4 bases short, with 12 bases between. The chain recombines TRBV2 with TRBJ1-5; no clear D gene. The sequence derives from a woman between 50 and 59 years old with acute myeloid leukemia. Some clones in this sample may be carry-over from other donors' samples. The sample in question was peripheral blood mononuclear cells, obtained before stem cell transplant. CDR3 nucleotide sequence: TGTGCCAGCAGTCGACCCGTGGATAATCAGCCCCAGCATTTT. Encoded protein: CASSRPVDNQPQHF. Looking up the rest from reference TRBV2 and TRBJ1-5 gives the full variable domain: EPEVTQTPSHQVTQMGQEVILRCVPISNHLYFYWYRQILGQKVEFLVSFYNNEISEKSEIFDDQFSVERPDGSNFTLKIRSTKLEDSAMYFCASSRPVDNQPQHFGDGTRLSIL.